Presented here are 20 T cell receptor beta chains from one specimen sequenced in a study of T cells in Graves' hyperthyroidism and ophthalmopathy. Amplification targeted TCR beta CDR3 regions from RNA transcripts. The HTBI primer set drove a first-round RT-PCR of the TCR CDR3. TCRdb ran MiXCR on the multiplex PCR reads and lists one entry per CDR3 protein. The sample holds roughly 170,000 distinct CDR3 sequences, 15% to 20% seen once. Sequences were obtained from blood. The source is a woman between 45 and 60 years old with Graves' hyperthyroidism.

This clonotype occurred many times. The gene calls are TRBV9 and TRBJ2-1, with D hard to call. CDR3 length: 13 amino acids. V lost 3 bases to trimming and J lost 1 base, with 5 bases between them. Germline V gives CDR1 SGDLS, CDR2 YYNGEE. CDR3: CASSGISYNEQFF. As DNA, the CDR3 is TGTGCCAGCAGCGGCATATCCTACAATGAGCAGTTCTTC.

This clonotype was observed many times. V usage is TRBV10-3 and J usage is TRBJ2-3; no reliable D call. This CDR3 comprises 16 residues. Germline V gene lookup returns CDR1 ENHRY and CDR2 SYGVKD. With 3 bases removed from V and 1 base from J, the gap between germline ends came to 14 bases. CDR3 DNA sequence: TGTGCCATCAGTGACCCCCTTGTCAAGGGCACAGATACGCAGTATTTT. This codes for CAISDPLVKGTDTQYF.

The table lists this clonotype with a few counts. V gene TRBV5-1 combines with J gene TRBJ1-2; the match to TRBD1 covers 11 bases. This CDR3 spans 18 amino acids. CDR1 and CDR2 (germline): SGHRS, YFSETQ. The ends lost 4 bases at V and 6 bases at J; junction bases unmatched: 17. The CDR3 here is CASSPPRDRGLGLHGYTF. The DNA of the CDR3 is TGCGCCAGCAGCCCCCCCCGGGACAGGGGGTTAGGCCTACATGGCTACACCTTC.

CDR3 sequence (DNA): TGTGCCAGTAGTATAGAGACAGGGGGCAACTATGGCTACACCTTC. Protein: CASSIETGGNYGYTF. V usage is TRBV19 and J usage is TRBJ1-2; TRBD1 aligns across 10 bases. The CDR3 consists of 15 residues. Germline V CDR1 and CDR2: LNHDA, SQIVND (reference sequence). The V gene end was trimmed by 0 bases and the J gene end by 2 bases; junction bases not matched to a gene: 0. Variable domain in full (rest from reference TRBV19 and TRBJ1-2): DGGITQSPKYLFRKEGQNVTLSCEQNLNHDAMYWYRQDPGQGLRLIYYSQIVNDFQKGDIAEGYSVSREKKESFPLTVTSAQKNPTAFYLCASSIETGGNYGYTFGSGTRLTVV.

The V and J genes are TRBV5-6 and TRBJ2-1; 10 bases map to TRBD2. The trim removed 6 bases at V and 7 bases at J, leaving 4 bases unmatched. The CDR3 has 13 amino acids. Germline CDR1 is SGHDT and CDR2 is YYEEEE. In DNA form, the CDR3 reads TGTGCCAGCAAGGGTAGCGGGGGGAATGAGCAGTTCTTC. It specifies CASKGSGGNEQFF.

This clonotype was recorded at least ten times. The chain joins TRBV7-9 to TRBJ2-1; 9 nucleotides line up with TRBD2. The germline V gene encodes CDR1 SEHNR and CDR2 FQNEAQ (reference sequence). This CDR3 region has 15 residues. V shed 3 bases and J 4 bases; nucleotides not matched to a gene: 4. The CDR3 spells CASSLISGGYNEQFF. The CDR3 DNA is TGTGCCAGCAGCTTGATCAGCGGGGGGTACAATGAGCAGTTCTTC.

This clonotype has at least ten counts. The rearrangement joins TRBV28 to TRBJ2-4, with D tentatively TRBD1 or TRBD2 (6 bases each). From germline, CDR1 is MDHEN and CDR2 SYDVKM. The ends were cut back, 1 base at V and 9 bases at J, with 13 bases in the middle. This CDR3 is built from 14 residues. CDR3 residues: CASSLSPGGGIQYF. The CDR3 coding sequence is TGTGCCAGCAGTTTATCGCCCGGGGGCGGCATTCAGTACTTC.

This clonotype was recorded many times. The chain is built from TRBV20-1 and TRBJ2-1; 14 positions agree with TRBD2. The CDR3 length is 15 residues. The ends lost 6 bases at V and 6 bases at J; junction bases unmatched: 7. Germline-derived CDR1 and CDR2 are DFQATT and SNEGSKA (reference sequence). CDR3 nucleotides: TGCAGTGCCCTTAGACTAGCGGGGGGGCCCAATGAGCAGTTCTTC. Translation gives CSALRLAGGPNEQFF.

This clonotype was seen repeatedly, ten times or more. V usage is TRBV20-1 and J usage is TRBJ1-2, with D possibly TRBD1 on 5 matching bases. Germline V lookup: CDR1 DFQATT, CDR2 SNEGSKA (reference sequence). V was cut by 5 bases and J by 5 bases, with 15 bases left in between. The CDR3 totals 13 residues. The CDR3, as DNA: TGCAGTGCTTTTCCCGGGACGGAATATGGCTACACCTTC. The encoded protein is CSAFPGTEYGYTF.

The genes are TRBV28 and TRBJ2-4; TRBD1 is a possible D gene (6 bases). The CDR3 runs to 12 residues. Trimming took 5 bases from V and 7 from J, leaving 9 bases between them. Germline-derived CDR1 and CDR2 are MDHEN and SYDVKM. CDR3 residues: CASSPRGNIQYF. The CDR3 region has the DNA TGTGCCAGCAGTCCCAGGGGTAACATTCAGTACTTC.

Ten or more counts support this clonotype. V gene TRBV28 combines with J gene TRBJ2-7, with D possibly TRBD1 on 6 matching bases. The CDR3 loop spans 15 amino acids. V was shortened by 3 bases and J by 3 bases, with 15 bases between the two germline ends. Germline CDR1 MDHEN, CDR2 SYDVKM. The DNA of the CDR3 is TGTGCCAGCAGTTTCGGGACACCGATGTACTACGAGCAGTACTTC. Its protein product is CASSFGTPMYYEQYF.

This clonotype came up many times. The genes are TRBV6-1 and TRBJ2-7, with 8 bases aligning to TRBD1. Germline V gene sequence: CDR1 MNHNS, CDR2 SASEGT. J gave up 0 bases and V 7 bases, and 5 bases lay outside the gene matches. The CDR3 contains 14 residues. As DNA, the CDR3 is TGTGCCAGCAACCGACAGGGGAACTCCTACGAGCAGTACTTC. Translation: CASNRQGNSYEQYF.

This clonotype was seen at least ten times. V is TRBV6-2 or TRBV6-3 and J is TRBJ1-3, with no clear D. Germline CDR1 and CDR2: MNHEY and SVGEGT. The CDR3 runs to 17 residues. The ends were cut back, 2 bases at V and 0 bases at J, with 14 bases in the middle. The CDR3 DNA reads TGTGCCAGCAGTTACCAGCCGACCGTGCCCTCTGGAAACACCATATATTTT. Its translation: CASSYQPTVPSGNTIYF.

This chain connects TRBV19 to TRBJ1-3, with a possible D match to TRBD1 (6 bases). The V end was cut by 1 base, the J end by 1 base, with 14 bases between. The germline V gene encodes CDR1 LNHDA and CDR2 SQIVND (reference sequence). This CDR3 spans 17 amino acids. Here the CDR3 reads CASSIGRDTLSGNTIYF. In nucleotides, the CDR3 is TGTGCCAGTAGTATAGGCCGGGACACCTTATCTGGAAACACCATATATTTT.

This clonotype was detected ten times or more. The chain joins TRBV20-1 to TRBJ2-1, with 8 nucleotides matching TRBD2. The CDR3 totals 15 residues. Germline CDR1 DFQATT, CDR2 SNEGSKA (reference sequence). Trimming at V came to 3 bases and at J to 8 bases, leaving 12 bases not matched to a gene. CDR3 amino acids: CSASDSGGGTDEQFF. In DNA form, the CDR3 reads TGCAGTGCTAGTGATTCTGGCGGGGGGACCGATGAGCAGTTCTTC.

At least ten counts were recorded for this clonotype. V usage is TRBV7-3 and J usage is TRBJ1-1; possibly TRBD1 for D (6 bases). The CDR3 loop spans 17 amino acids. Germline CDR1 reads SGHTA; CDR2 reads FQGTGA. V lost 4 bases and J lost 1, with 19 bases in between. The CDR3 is CASSSGLGGAGNTEAFF. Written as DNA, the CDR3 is TGTGCCAGCAGCTCGGGGCTTGGGGGCGCAGGGAACACTGAAGCTTTCTTT.

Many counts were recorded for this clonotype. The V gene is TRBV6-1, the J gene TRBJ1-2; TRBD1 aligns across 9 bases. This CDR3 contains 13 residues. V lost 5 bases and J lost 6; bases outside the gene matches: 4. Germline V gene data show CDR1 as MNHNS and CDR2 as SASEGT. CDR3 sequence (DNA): TGTGCCAGCAGTCGCCGGGACAGGGATGGCTACACCTTC. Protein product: CASSRRDRDGYTF.

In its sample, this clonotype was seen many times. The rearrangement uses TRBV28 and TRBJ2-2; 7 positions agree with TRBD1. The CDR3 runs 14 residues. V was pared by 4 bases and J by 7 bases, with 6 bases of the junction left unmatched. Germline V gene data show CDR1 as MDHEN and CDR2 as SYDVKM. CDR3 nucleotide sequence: TGTGCCAGCAGTTACAGGGGTGGGCGCGGGGAGCTGTTTTTT. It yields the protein CASSYRGGRGELFF.

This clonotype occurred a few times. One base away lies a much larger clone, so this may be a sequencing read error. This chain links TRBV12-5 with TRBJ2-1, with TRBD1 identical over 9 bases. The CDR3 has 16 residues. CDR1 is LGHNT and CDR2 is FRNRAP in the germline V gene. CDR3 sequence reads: CVSGLVLTGGYNEQFF. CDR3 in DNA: TGTGTTAGTGGTTTGGTGTTGACAGGGGGTTACAATGAGCAGTTCTTC.

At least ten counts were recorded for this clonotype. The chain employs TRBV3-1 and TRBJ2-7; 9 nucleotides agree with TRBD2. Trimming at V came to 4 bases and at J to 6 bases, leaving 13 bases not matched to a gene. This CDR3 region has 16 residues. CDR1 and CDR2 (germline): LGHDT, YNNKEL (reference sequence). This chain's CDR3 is CASSPLEAGGLGEQYF. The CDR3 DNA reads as TGTGCCAGCAGCCCCCTGGAGGCGGGGGGGCTTGGCGAGCAGTACTTC.